This TCR beta chain was profiled in a study of blood T cells in healthy people across ages (dated by TCRdb to about 2015). About the study as a whole: In model experiments, template switching captured roughly one uniquely barcoded TCR beta cDNA molecule for every two T cells. The study measured age-related changes in TCR beta repertoire diversity using deep sequencing normalized with unique cDNA molecular identifiers. Donors were grouped into four age groups: young (average 16 years), middle-aged (less than 40), aged (about 60) and long-lived (82). Donors of different ages were randomly distributed across sequencing lanes to avoid experimental bias. Two additional independent replicas of 1 million unique cDNA reads from the same blood draw were analyzed for two donors (one aged 18 to 29 and one aged 80 or older).

Here V drops 4 bases and J drops 4 bases, and the junction holds 10 bases not matched to any gene. The CDR3 goes from the cysteine to the phenylalanine over 16 residues. Only the CDR3 region is kept as DNA, spanning 48 bases read in frame from base 1. The germline V gene gives CDR1 as SGHRS and CDR2 as YFSETQ. Library prep was done by 5' RACE. The sequencer was an Illumina HiSeq 2500. The second PCR ran for roughly 7 to 12 cycles and used a J-beta primer mix along with a sample-barcoded 5' primer. A unique molecular identifier was introduced onto each TCR beta cDNA molecule by a template-switch 5' adaptor carrying 12 random nucleotides. Each sample yielded at least 2.5 million CDR3-containing paired-end reads. First-strand cDNA synthesis was performed from all RNA using the Mint cDNA synthesis kit, with priming by a TRBC-specific oligonucleotide. After uracil-DNA glycosylase treatment, a first 18-cycle PCR used universal primers M1SS and BC2_uni_R on all cDNA. As for the authors' bioinformatics: For normalization, 1 million high-quality reads were randomly selected from each sample, with every read carrying a distinct molecular identifier. Instead of being binned into consensus sequences, reads with shared molecular identifiers were discarded. MiTCR, run with a Q25 quality threshold and the strictest error-elimination algorithm, handled CDR3 identification, clonotype clustering and error correction. A nonparametric unseen species model with Euler transformation was used to estimate a lower bound on total TCR beta diversity. TCRdb ran its own pipeline on the public reads, namely fastp trimming at Q25 and MiXCR clone calling, and kept in-frame beta chains. Each record represents a unique CDR3 protein, reported with the most common genes and DNA among its rows. V and J calls and clone size were set by TCRdb, not the authors. The sample table holds about 700,000 distinct CDR3 sequences, of which approximately 29% were seen once. Of the sample, approximately 15% is held by the ten largest clones.

Results and caveats for the whole study, not just this receptor: Because donor CMV infection status was unknown, age-related changes in expanded clonotypes were potentially confounded. As age increased, observed TCR beta diversity per million T cells dropped in a roughly linear way, and a significant reduction was already evident by age 40. The percentage of naive T cells measured by flow cytometry correlated strongly with observed TCR beta diversity. Compared with the aged group, the long-lived group had more naive CD4+ T cells, fewer expanded clones and increased TCR diversity, suggesting age selection. Bulk unsorted PBMC profiling prevented conclusive comparison of naive and antigen-experienced compartments. Estimates of total diversity from one million sequenced T cells were regarded as lower bounds and underestimates.

Many counts were recorded for this clonotype. Its antigen remains undetermined. Base qualities are not recorded, but no much larger clone differs from it by a single base. Donors were around 37 systemically healthy Caucasian individuals from Russia aged 6 to 90 years. Each donor gave about 11 milliliters of peripheral blood, drawn into EDTA-treated Vacutainer tubes. Ficoll-Paque density-gradient centrifugation was used to isolate PBMCs, with at least 6.5 million obtained per sample. Trizol reagent was used to extract total RNA from the PBMCs, yielding at least 6 micrograms per sample. For every donor, an aliquot of PBMCs went through flow cytometry to measure the percentages of naive CD45RAhigh/CD27high T cells.

The chain uses TRBV5-1 and TRBJ2-3, with TRBD2 identical over 9 junction bases. This clonotype was sampled from an elderly woman in good health. Donor details come from another sample of the same person, matched by shared clones. Sequencing was done on a sample of blood. The DNA reads TGCGCCAGCAGCCTCACGGGCGGGGGGGCCCCAGATACGCAGTATTTT. It codes for CASSLTGGGAPDTQYF.